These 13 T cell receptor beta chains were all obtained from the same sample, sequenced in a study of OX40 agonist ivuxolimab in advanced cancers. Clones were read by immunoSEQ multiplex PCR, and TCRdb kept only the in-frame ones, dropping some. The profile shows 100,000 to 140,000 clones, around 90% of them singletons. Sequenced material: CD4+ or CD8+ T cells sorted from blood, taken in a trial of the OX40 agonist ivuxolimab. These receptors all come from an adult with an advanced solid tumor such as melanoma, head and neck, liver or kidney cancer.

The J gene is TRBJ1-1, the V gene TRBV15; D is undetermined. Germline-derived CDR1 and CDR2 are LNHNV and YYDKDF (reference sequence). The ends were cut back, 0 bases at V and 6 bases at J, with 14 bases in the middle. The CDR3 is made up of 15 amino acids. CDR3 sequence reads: CATSRDFGVNPEAFF. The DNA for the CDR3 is TGTGCCACCAGCAGAGATTTCGGGGTTAACCCTGAAGCTTTCTTT.

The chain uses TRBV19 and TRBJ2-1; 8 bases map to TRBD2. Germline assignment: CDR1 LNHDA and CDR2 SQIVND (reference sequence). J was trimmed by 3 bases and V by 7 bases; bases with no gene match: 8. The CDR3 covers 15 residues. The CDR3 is CASKVASGSYNEQFF. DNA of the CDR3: TGTGCCAGTAAGGTCGCGAGCGGGAGCTACAATGAGCAGTTCTTC.

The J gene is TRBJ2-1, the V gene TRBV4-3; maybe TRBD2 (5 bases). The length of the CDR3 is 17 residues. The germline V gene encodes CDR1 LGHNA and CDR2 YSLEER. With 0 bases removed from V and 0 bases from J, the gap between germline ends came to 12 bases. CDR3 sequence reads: CASSQDRRASSYNEQFF. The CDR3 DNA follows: TGCGCCAGCAGCCAAGATCGGCGGGCGAGCTCCTACAATGAGCAGTTCTTC.

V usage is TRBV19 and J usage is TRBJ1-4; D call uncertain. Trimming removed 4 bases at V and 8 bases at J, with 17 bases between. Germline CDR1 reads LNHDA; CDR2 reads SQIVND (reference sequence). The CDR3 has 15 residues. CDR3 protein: CASSNYLEGGEKLFF. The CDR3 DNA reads TGTGCCAGTAGTAACTACCTTGAAGGTGGGGAAAAACTGTTTTTT.

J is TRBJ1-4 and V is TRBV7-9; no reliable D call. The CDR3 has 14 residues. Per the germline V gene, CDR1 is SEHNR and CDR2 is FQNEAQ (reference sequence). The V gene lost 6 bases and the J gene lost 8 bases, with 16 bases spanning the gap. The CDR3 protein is CASSSTYGREKLFF. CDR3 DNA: TGTGCCAGCAGTTCCACATACGGTAGAGAAAAACTGTTTTTT.

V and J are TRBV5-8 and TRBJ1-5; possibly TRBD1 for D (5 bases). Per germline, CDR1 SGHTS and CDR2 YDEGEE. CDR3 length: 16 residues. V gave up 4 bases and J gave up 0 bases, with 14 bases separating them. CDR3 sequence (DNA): TGTGCCAGCAGCCCGTGGGGCAGTCCTAGCAATCAGCCCCAGCATTTT. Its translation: CASSPWGSPSNQPQHF. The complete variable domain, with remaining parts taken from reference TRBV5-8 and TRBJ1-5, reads EAGVTQSPTHLIKTRGQQATLRCSPISGHTSVYWYQQALGLGLQFLLWYDEGEERNRGNFPPRFSGRQFPNYSSELNVNALELEDSALYLCASSPWGSPSNQPQHFGDGTRLSIL.

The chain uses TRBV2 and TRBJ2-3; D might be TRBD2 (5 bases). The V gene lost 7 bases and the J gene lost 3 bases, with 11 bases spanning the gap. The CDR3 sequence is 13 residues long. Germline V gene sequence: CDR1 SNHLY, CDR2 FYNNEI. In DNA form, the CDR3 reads TGTGCCAGCACCGGGGTGGATACAGATACGCAGTATTTT. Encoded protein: CASTGVDTDTQYF.

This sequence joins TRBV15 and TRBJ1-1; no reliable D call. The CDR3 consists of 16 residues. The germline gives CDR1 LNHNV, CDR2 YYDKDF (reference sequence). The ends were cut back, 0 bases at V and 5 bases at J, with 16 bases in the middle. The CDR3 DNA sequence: TGTGCCACCAGCAGAGACGATATGCGCGGAGGGACTGAAGCTTTCTTT. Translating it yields CATSRDDMRGGTEAFF.

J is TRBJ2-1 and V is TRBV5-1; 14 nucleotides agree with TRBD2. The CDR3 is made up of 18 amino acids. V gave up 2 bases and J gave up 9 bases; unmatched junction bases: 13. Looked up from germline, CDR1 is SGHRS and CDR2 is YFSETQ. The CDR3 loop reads CASSFRLAGGQVVGEQFF. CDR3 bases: TGCGCCAGCAGCTTTCGACTAGCGGGAGGGCAAGTTGTTGGTGAGCAGTTCTTC. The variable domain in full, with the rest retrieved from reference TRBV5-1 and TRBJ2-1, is KAGVTQTPRYLIKTRGQQVTLSCSPISGHRSVSWYQQTPGQGLQFLFEYFSETQRNKGNFPGRFSGRQFSNSRSEMNVSTLELGDSALYLCASSFRLAGGQVVGEQFFGPGTRLTVL.

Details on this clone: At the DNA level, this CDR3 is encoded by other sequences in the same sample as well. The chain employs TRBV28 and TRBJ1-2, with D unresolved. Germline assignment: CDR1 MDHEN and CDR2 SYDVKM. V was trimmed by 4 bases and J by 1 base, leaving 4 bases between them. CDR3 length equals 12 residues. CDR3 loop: CASSSDNYGYTF. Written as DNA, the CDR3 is TGTGCCAGCAGTTCGGATAACTATGGCTACACCTTC.

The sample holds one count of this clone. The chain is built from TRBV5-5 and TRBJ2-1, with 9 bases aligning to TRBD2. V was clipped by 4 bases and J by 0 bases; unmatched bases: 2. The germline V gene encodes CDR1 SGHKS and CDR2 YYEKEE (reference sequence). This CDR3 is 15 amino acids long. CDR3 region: CASSLTSGSYNEQFF. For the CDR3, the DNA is TGTGCCAGCAGCCTGACTAGCGGCTCCTACAATGAGCAGTTCTTC.

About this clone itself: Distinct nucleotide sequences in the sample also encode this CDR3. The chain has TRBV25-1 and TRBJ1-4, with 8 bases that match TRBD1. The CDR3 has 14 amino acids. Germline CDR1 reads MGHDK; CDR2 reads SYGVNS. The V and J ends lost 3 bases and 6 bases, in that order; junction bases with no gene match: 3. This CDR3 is CASSDDRGDEKLFF. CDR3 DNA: TGTGCCAGCAGTGATGACAGGGGAGATGAAAAACTGTTTTTT. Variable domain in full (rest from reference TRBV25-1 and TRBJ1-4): EADIYQTPRYLVIGTGKKITLECSQTMGHDKMYWYQQDPGMELHLIHYSYGVNSTEKGDLSSESTVSRIRTEHFPLTLESARPSHTSQYLCASSDDRGDEKLFFGSGTQLSVL.

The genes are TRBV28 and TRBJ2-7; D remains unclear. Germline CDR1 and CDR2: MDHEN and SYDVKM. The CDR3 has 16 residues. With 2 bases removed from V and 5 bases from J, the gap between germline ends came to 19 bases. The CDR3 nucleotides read TGTGCCAGCAGTTTAGGTCGGTGGGTGAGGCAACACGAGCAGTACTTC. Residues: CASSLGRWVRQHEQYF.